This TCR beta chain was profiled in a study of CD8+ T cells in alopecia areata. Study findings and constraints: Scalp lesions, especially in alopecia totalis/universalis, had higher clonality than normal scalp. Many expanded lesional clones stayed in scalp and blood while on tofacitinib.

After isolation, RNA underwent reverse transcription to generate cDNA as the sequencing template. Here immunoSEQ multiplex PCR was the method, and the copy in TCRdb shows in-frame clones only, minus some. The sample yields approximately 100,000 clones, about nine tenths seen once. Points on this clone: Its antigen is currently unknown.

Per the germline V gene, CDR1 is SGDLS and CDR2 is YYNGEE. Trimming removed 3 bases at V and 3 bases at J, with 11 bases between. The CDR3 contains 14 residues. Described treatment: oral pan-JAK inhibitor, 5-10 mg twice daily. The rearrangement joins TRBV9 to TRBJ2-3; possibly TRBD1 for D (5 bases). This sample comprised CD8+ T cells sorted from blood, obtained between weeks 30 and 35, from a patient treated with tofacitinib. This receptor was identified in a human donor with alopecia areata. Here the CDR3 reads CASSAPGQTDTQYF. The CDR3 nucleotides are TGTGCCAGCAGCGCGCCCGGACAAACAGATACGCAGTATTTT. The variable domain in full, with the rest retrieved from reference TRBV9 and TRBJ2-3, is DSGVTQTPKHLITATGQRVTLRCSPRSGDLSVYWYQQSLDQGLQFLIQYYNGEERAKGNILERFSAQQFPDLHSELNLSSLELGDSALYFCASSAPGQTDTQYFGPGTRLTVL.